This record looks at one T cell receptor beta chain sequence and its context. Germline V lookup: CDR1 LNHDA, CDR2 SQIVND (reference sequence). Trimming took 9 bases from V and 7 from J; bases not matched to a gene: 15. The CDR3 runs 15 residues. This sample stems from a study of blood T cell repertoires in COVID-19. About the research overall: Samples taken during acute and convalescent COVID-19 were collected in the United States, Italy and Spain. The cDNA or gDNA used as material had been derived from T cells, B-cell-depleted T cells, or PBMCs.

In the source study's methods: Quantification of nucleated cells was approximated via reference gene primer amplification. Using immunoSEQ multiplex PCR, the repertoire was profiled, and TCRdb retains in-frame clones only, with some absent. That table is the source of V, J and clone size, and D and trimming were worked out from the DNA. This table has 150,000 to 200,000 clones, under 90% appearing once. Sequenced sample: peripheral blood. This chain joins TRBV19 and TRBJ1-5, with TRBD1 identical over 7 bases. The TCR sequence derives from a man aged 60 to 69 with acute or convalescent COVID-19. This CDR3 is CASSRPQGELQPQHF. The CDR3 DNA reads as TGTGCCAGCAGCCGGCCCCAGGGGGAGCTGCAGCCCCAGCATTTT.